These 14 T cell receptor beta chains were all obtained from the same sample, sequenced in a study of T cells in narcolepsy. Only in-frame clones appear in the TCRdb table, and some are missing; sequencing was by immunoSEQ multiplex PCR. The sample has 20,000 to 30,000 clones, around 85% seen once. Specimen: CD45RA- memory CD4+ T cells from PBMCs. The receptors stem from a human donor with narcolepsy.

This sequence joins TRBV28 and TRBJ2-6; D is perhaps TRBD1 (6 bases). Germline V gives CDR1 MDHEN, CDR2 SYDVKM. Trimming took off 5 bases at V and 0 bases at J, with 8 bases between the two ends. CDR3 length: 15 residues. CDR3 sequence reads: CASSDRLSGANVLTF. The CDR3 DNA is TGTGCCAGCAGTGACAGGCTCTCTGGGGCCAACGTCCTGACTTTC.

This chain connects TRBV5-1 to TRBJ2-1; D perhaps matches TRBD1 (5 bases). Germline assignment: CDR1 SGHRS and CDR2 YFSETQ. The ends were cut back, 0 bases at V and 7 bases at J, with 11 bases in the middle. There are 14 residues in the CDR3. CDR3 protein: CASSLARAGNEQFF. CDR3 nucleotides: TGCGCCAGCAGCTTGGCCAGGGCTGGTAATGAGCAGTTCTTC.

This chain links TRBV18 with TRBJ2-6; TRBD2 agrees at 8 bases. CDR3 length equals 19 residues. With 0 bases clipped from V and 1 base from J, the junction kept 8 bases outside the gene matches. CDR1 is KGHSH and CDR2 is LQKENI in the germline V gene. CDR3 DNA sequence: TGTGCCAGCTCACCACCGGCGGGAGGTAGTATGTCTGGGGCCAACGTCCTGACTTTC. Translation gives CASSPPAGGSMSGANVLTF.

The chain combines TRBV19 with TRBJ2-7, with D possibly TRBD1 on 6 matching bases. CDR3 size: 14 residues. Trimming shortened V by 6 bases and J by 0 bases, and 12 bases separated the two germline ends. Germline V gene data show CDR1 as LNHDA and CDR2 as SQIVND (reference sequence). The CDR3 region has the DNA TGTGCCAGTAGGCAGGGGAGAACCTCCTACGAGCAGTACTTC. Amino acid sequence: CASRQGRTSYEQYF.

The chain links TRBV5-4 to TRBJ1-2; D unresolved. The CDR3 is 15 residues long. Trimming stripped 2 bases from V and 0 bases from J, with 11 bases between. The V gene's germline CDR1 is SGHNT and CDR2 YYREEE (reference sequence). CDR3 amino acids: CASSFTPTANYGYTF. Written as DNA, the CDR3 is TGTGCCAGCAGCTTTACTCCAACAGCTAACTATGGCTACACCTTC.

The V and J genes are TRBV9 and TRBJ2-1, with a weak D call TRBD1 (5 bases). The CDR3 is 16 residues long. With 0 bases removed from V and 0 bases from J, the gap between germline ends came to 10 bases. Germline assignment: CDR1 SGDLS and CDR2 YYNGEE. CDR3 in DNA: TGTGCCAGCAGCGTAGCTACAGACAGCTCCTACAATGAGCAGTTCTTC. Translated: CASSVATDSSYNEQFF.

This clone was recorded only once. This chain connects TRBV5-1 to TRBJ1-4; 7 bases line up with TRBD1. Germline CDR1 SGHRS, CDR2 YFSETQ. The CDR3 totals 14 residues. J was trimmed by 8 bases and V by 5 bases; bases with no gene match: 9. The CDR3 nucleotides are TGCGCCAGCAGTTCCGACAGGGCAGTCGAAAAACTGTTTTTT. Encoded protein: CASSSDRAVEKLFF.

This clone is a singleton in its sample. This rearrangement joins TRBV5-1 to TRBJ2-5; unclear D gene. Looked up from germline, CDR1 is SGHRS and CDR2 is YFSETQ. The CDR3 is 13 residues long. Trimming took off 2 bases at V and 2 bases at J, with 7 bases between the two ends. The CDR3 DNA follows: TGCGCCAGCAGCTTCCCAGGACAAGAGACCCAGTACTTC. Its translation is CASSFPGQETQYF.

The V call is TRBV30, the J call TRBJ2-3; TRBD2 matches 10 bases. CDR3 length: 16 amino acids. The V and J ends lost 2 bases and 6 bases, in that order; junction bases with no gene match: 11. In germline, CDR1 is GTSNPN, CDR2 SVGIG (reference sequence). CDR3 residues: CAWSPGRSGRVDTQYF. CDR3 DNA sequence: TGTGCCTGGAGTCCAGGCCGGAGCGGGAGGGTGGATACGCAGTATTTT.

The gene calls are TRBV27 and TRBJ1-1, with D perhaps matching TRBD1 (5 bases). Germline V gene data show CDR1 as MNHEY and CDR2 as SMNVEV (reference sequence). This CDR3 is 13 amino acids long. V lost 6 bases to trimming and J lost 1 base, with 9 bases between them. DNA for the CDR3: TGTGCCAGCAGGCGACAGCCGAACACTGAAGCTTTCTTT. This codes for CASRRQPNTEAFF.

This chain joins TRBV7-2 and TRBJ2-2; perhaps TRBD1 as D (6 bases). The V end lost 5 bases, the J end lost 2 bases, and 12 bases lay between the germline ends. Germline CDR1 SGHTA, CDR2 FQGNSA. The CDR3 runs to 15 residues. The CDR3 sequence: CASSLTGRNTGELFF. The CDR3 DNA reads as TGTGCCAGCAGCCTTACAGGGCGAAACACCGGGGAGCTGTTTTTT.

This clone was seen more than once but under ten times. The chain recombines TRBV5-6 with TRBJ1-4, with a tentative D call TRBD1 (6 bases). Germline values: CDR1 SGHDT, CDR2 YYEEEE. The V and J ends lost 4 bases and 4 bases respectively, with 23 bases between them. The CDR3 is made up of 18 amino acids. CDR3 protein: CASSIYGQNLGDNEKLFF. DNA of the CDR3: TGTGCCAGCAGCATATATGGACAGAACCTGGGTGATAATGAAAAACTGTTTTTT.

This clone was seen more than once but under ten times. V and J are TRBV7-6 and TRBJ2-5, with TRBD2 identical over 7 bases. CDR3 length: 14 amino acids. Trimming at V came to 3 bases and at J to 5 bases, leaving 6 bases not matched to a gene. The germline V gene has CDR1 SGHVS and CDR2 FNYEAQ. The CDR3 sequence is CASSLAGASETQYF. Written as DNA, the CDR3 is TGTGCCAGCAGCTTGGCGGGAGCGTCGGAGACCCAGTACTTC.

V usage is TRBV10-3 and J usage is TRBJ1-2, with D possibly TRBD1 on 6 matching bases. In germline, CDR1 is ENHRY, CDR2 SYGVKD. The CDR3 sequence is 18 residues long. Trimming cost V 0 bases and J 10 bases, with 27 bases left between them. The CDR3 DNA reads TGTGCCATCAGTGAGTCTGGGAATATCGGGGGGGCTGCTTGGACCTACACCTTC. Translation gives CAISESGNIGGAAWTYTF.